The rows below give T cell receptor beta chains drawn from one sample of a study of OX40 agonist ivuxolimab in advanced cancers. Libraries were prepared by immunoSEQ multiplex PCR; TCRdb keeps only in-frame clonotypes and omits some of them. The table includes approximately 33,000 clones, approximately 86% detected once. The material was CD4+ or CD8+ T cells sorted from blood, obtained in a trial of the OX40 agonist ivuxolimab. All receptors derive from an adult with an advanced solid tumor such as melanoma, head and neck, liver or kidney cancer. Each CDR3 is given with its conserved first and last residue. Not all rows give a size; the values are once, few, many and, for expanded clones, a class.

V gene,clone size,J gene,CDR3 protein
TRBV6-5,-,TRBJ2-7,CASSSFYEQYF
TRBV19,-,TRBJ1-1,CASSIGVNTEAFF
TRBV27,once,TRBJ2-2,CASGLAGDSGTGELFF
TRBV4-1,-,TRBJ2-1,CASSQSDDSISYNEQFF
TRBV13,once,TRBJ2-7,CASSLHSYEQYF
TRBV9,-,TRBJ2-4,CASSVGAGGINIQYF
TRBV5-6,-,TRBJ2-1,CASSLEISGNEQFF
TRBV7-9,-,TRBJ2-2,CASSYPLAGVNTGELFF
TRBV4-1,-,TRBJ1-1,CASSQVTGGTEAFF
TRBV4-1,-,TRBJ2-5,CASSQDSRGGQETQYF
TRBV5-1,-,TRBJ2-1,CASSTTSGWNEQFF
TRBV13,few,TRBJ2-7,CASSSRVVAEQYF
TRBV4-3,-,TRBJ2-3,CASSQDVAGVSDTQYF
TRBV19,-,TRBJ2-7,CASRAGTFPYEQYF
TRBV28,-,TRBJ2-1,CASSLQREWHNEQFF
TRBV5-8,-,TRBJ2-7,CASSLLGYEQYF
TRBV27,once,TRBJ1-4,CASSLGETPNEKLFF
TRBV6-5,-,TRBJ1-5,CASRKRPLRMTQHF
TRBV5-1,-,TRBJ2-1,CASSSTGKGLYNEQFF
TRBV29-1,-,TRBJ2-1,CSGEGLAGGTYNEQFF
TRBV7-3,-,TRBJ2-2,CASSLAGANTGELFF
TRBV19,-,TRBJ2-7,CASSKTTGRYEQYF
TRBV27,-,TRBJ2-7,CASSLAAYSYEQYF
TRBV5-1,-,TRBJ2-5,CASSLSGLGQETQYF
TRBV10-1,once,TRBJ2-1,CASSEIAGGPGEQFF
TRBV27,-,TRBJ2-2,CASSPRDRFTGELFF
TRBV9,-,TRBJ2-3,CASSHPGYRIGTTDTQYF
TRBV7-9,-,TRBJ2-7,CASSSGQGLGLTYEQYF
TRBV27,-,TRBJ2-3,CASRSGTRRDTQYF
TRBV14,-,TRBJ2-7,CASSQDRAYRDEQYF
TRBV27,-,TRBJ1-2,CATWTAQNYGYTF
TRBV18,-,TRBJ2-3,CASRTSGAATDTQYF
TRBV6-1,-,TRBJ2-1,CASSDLADYNEQFF
TRBV4-1,-,TRBJ2-7,CASSQESPRQDRVFSAQYF
TRBV6-4,few,TRBJ2-3,CASSEGTSGGTDTQYF
TRBV4-3,-,TRBJ2-7,CASSQGDRDFGREQYF
TRBV6-5,-,TRBJ1-2,CASSYSPRAANYGYTF
TRBV27,-,TRBJ2-7,CASSLPGQHEQYF
TRBV7-2,-,TRBJ1-3,CASSLHTGSGNTIYF
TRBV5-5,-,TRBJ1-1,CASSLRQVNTEAFF
TRBV19,-,TRBJ1-1,CASSITGTHTEAFF
TRBV4-1,-,TRBJ2-5,CASSSGQGVVETQYF
TRBV5-1,-,TRBJ2-2,CASSYNQGSGGELFF
TRBV7-9,-,TRBJ2-2,CASRRGHTGELFF
TRBV5-4,-,TRBJ2-1,CASSLGGEQFF
TRBV15,-,TRBJ2-7,CATSRTGTQYEQYF
TRBV9,-,TRBJ2-1,CASSDPIGSSYNEQFF
TRBV4-1,-,TRBJ1-5,CASSQVGLAPGLRSNQPQHF
TRBV7-9,-,TRBJ2-1,CASSLSGNNEQFF
TRBV5-6,-,TRBJ1-5,CASSLAKQYSNQPQHF
TRBV9,-,TRBJ1-1,CASSVGGESRAFF
TRBV9,-,TRBJ1-4,CASSVTTDEKLFF
TRBV5-6,-,TRBJ2-5,CASSLGDIQETQYF
TRBV28,-,TRBJ2-1,CASSLLSGEWPDEQFF
TRBV5-1,-,TRBJ2-1,CASSLDAGLVNEQFF
TRBV19,-,TRBJ1-5,CASSIGAGLRHQPQHF
TRBV2,-,TRBJ1-2,CASMASNYGYTF
TRBV9,-,TRBJ2-3,CASNQGPYDPDTQYF
TRBV5-6,-,TRBJ2-7,CASSFGTVAYEQYF
TRBV12-5,-,TRBJ2-1,CASGFGLAGNNEQFF